The rows below give T cell receptor beta chains drawn from one sample of a study of prognosis after radiotherapy for stage I lung cancer. MiXCR, run by TCRdb on the multiplex PCR reads, gives a single entry per CDR3 protein. Of just under 20,000 distinct CDR3 sequences listed, roughly 30% were seen once; the top ten hold roughly 22%. The sequencing here drew on PBMCs, taken before or after stereotactic body radiation therapy (not recorded which). Receptor source: a donor over 45 with non-small cell lung cancer. The CDR3 runs from the conserved cysteine through the conserved F or W. Each record gives: V gene, J gene, D gene, clone size, CDR3 protein, CDR3 DNA. The D gene is left open where the match is weak. Some rows have no size entry. The others give once, few or many, or a class for an expanded clone.

TRBV19,TRBJ1-2,.,once,CASRSQNYGYNF,TGTGCTAGTAGGTCACAGAACTATGGCTACAACTTC
TRBV5-1,TRBJ2-1,.,many,CASRVDSYNEQFF,TGCGCCAGCCGGGTCGACTCCTACAATGAGCAGTTCTTC
TRBV9,TRBJ1-6,.,once,CASSPLRYTYNSPLHF,TGTGCCAGCAGCCCTCTCAGGTATACCTATAATTCACCCCTCCACTTT
TRBV6-2/TRBV6-3,TRBJ2-3,TRBD1,.,CASSYRRRQGSTDTQYF,TGTGCCAGCAGTTACCGACGTAGACAGGGGAGCACAGATACGCAGTATTTT
TRBV6-1,TRBJ1-3,TRBD1,many,CASTTGDRGGNTIYF,TGTGCCAGCACAACCGGAGACAGGGGTGGAAACACCATATATTTT
TRBV12-3/TRBV12-4,TRBJ1-1,.,many,CASSTSTPEAFF,TGTGCCAGCAGCACCAGTACCCCTGAAGCTTTCTTT
TRBV28,TRBJ1-5,.,many,CASRPLFTRQPQHF,TGTGCCAGCAGACCCCTATTTACGAGACAGCCCCAGCATTTT
TRBV2,TRBJ1-6,TRBD1,many,CASRAPTGDVSPLHF,TGTGCCAGCAGGGCACCCACAGGGGATGTTTCACCCCTCCACTTT
TRBV28,TRBJ1-5,.,many,CASSSGLRNQPQHF,TGTGCCAGCAGTTCGGGTCTCCGCAATCAGCCCCAGCATTTT
TRBV7-9,TRBJ2-3,TRBD1,many,CASSPTPGTGSTDTQYF,TGTGCCAGCAGCCCCACCCCCGGGACAGGGTCGACAGATACGCAGTATTTT
TRBV20-1,TRBJ2-3,.,medium-sized,CSAPKLGTQYF,TGCAGTGCTCCAAAATTGGGTACGCAGTATTTT
TRBV18,TRBJ1-2,.,many,CASSPVQGYHYGYTF,TGTGCCAGCTCACCCGTTCAGGGGTACCACTATGGCTACACCTTC
TRBV6-1,TRBJ1-2,.,many,CASSTGWDYGYTF,TGTGCCAGCAGCACAGGGTGGGACTATGGCTACACCTTC
TRBV6-2/TRBV6-3,TRBJ2-1,TRBD2,many,CASSFRGTSGRSYNEQFF,TGTGCCAGCAGTTTTCGCGGGACTAGCGGGAGGTCCTACAATGAGCAGTTCTTC
TRBV28,TRBJ2-7,.,.,CVSIRQGAKYEQYF,TGTGTCAGCATACGTCAGGGTGCGAAATACGAGCAGTACTTC
TRBV9,TRBJ2-6,.,many,CASSTQGSGANVLTF,TGTGCCAGCAGCACTCAGGGGTCTGGGGCCAACGTCCTGACTTTC
TRBV4-3,TRBJ2-1,TRBD1,many,CASRKSGTGSNNEQFF,TGCGCCAGCAGAAAATCCGGGACAGGGAGCAACAATGAGCAGTTCTTC
TRBV19,TRBJ2-1,.,.,CASSIDLSASAGGEQFF,TGTGCCAGTAGTATAGATTTGAGCGCGAGTGCCGGTGGTGAGCAGTTCTTC
TRBV12-3/TRBV12-4,TRBJ1-1,TRBD1,many,CASRLGTANTEAFF,TGTGCCAGCAGGTTAGGGACAGCAAACACTGAAGCTTTCTTT
TRBV20-1,TRBJ1-5,TRBD1,many,CSARPTGASNQPQHF,TGCAGTGCCCGCCCGACAGGGGCCAGCAATCAGCCCCAGCATTTT
TRBV20-1,TRBJ1-5,.,many,CSARVGSNQPQHF,TGCAGTGCTAGGGTCGGCAGTAACCAGCCCCAGCATTTT
TRBV7-2,TRBJ2-7,TRBD2,.,CASSSDARTSGRSYEQYF,TGTGCCAGCAGCTCCGACGCAAGGACTAGCGGGAGGTCCTACGAGCAGTACTTC
TRBV11-2,TRBJ2-3,.,medium-sized,CASSSPGITDTQYF,TGTGCCAGCAGCTCACCGGGGATCACAGATACGCAGTATTTT
TRBV6-1,TRBJ2-7,TRBD1,many,CASSQYPPGQSYDEQYF,TGTGCCAGCAGCCAATACCCTCCGGGACAGAGCTATGATGAGCAGTACTTC
TRBV12-3/TRBV12-4,TRBJ2-1,TRBD2,medium-sized,CASSPASGYYNEQFF,TGTGCCAGCAGCCCCGCTAGCGGATACTACAATGAGCAGTTCTTC
TRBV25-1,TRBJ2-7,TRBD1,many,CASRDRGNYEQYF,TGTGCCAGCCGGGACAGGGGGAACTACGAGCAGTACTTC
TRBV2,TRBJ1-1,.,.,CASSMSQQMGTEAFF,TGTGCCAGCAGTATGAGTCAGCAAATGGGTACTGAAGCTTTCTTT
TRBV4-3,TRBJ2-3,TRBD2,.,CASSQGTTSGRGTDPQYF,TGCGCCAGCAGCCAAGGGACGACTAGCGGGCGCGGCACAGATCCGCAGTATTTT
TRBV10-3,TRBJ1-2,TRBD1,many,CAISVAGQGGNYGYTF,TGTGCCATCAGTGTCGCCGGGCAGGGGGGTAACTATGGCTACACCTTC